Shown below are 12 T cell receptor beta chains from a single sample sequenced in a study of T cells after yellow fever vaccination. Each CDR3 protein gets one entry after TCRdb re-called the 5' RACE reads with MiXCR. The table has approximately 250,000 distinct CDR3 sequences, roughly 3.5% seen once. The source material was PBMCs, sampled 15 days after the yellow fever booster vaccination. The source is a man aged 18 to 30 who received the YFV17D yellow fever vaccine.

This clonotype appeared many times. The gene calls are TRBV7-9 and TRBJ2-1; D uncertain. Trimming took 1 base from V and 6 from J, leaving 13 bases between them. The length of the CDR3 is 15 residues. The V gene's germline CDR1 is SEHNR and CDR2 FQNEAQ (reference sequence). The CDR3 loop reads CASSLGPYLVNEQFF. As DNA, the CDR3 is TGTGCCAGCAGCTTAGGACCTTATTTGGTCAATGAGCAGTTCTTC.

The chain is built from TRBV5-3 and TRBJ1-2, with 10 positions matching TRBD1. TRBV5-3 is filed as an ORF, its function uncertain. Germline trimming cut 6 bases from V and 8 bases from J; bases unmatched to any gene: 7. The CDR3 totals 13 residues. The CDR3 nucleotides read TGTGCCAGAAAGGGGGGGACAGGGGACGGCTACACCTTC. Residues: CARKGGTGDGYTF.

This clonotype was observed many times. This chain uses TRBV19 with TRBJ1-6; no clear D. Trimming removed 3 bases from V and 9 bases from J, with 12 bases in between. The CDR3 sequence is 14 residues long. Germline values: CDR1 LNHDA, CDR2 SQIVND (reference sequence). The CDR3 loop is CASSIQGTGSPLHF. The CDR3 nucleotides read TGTGCCAGTAGTATCCAAGGAACGGGTTCACCCCTCCACTTT.

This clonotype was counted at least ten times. In nucleotides, the CDR3 is TGCAGTGCTAGATCTTTTGGGGGTAGCTCCTACAATGAGCAGTTCTTC. This codes for CSARSFGGSSYNEQFF. The chain couples TRBV20-1 to TRBJ2-1; D may match TRBD1 or TRBD2 (5 bases each). CDR3 length equals 16 residues. The ends were cut back, 2 bases at V and 0 bases at J, with 14 bases in the middle. Germline V gene data show CDR1 as DFQATT and CDR2 as SNEGSKA (reference sequence).

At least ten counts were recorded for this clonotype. The DNA of the CDR3 is TGCGCCAGCAGCGAGAGGACAGGGACTTCTAACTATGGCTACACCTTC. It specifies CASSERTGTSNYGYTF. The gene calls are TRBV5-1 and TRBJ1-2; 8 bases fit TRBD1. Germline V gene data show CDR1 as SGHRS and CDR2 as YFSETQ. The CDR3 runs 16 residues. Trimming removed 4 bases from V and 0 bases from J; junction bases left unmatched: 8.

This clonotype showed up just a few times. The CDR3 DNA follows: TGTGCCACCTCTAGGCGGCTGAGACAAGGCACAGATACGCAGTATTTT. Protein sequence: CATSRRLRQGTDTQYF. This chain connects TRBV7-9 to TRBJ2-3, with D unresolved. The CDR3 is 16 amino acids. Germline lookup yields CDR1 SEHNR and CDR2 FQNEAQ (reference sequence). The V gene lost 10 bases and the J gene lost 1 base, with 21 bases spanning the gap. Full variable domain (remainder filled in from reference TRBV7-9 and TRBJ2-3): DTGVSQNPRHKITKRGQNVTFRCDPISEHNRLYWYRQTLGQGPEFLTYFQNEAQLEKSRLLSDRFSAERPKGSFSTLEIQRTEQGDSAMYLCATSRRLRQGTDTQYFGPGTRLTVL.

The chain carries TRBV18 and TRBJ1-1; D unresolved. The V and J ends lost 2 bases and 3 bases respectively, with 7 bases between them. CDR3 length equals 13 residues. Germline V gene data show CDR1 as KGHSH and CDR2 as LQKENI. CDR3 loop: CASSPFPDTEAFF. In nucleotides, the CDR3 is TGTGCCAGCTCACCATTTCCGGACACTGAAGCTTTCTTT.

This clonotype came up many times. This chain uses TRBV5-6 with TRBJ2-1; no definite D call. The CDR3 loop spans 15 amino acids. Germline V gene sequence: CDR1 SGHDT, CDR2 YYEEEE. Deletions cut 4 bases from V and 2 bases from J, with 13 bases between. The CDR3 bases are TGTGCCAGCAGCATACTTCGCCTCGCCTACAATGAGCAGTTCTTC. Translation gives CASSILRLAYNEQFF. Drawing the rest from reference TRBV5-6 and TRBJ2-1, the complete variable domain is DAGVTQSPTHLIKTRGQQVTLRCSPKSGHDTVSWYQQALGQGPQFIFQYYEEEERQRGNFPDRFSGHQFPNYSSELNVNALLLGDSALYLCASSILRLAYNEQFFGPGTRLTVL.

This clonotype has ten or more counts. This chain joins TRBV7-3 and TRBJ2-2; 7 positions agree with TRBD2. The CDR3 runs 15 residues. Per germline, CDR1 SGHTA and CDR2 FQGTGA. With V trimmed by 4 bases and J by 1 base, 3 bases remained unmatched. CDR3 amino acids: CASSSGLENTGELFF. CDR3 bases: TGTGCCAGCAGCTCCGGACTAGAGAACACCGGGGAGCTGTTTTTT. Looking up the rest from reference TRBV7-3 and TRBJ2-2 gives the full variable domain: GAGVSQTPSNKVTEKGKYVELRCDPISGHTALYWYRQSLGQGPEFLIYFQGTGAADDSGLPNDRFFAVRPEGSVSTLKIQRTERGDSAVYLCASSSGLENTGELFFGEGSRLTVL.

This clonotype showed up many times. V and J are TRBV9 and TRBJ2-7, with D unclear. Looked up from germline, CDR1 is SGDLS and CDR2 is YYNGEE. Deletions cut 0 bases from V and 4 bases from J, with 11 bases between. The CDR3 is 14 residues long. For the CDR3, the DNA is TGTGCCAGCAGCGTAGCTCCGCAGGTATACGAGCAGTACTTC. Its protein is CASSVAPQVYEQYF.

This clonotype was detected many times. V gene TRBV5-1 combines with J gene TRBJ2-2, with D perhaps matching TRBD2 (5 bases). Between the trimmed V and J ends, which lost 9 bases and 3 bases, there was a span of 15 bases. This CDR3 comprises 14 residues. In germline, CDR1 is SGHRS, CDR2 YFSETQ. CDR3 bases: TGCGCCACCTCTACTTCAGCGGACACCGGGGAGCTGTTTTTT. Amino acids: CATSTSADTGELFF.

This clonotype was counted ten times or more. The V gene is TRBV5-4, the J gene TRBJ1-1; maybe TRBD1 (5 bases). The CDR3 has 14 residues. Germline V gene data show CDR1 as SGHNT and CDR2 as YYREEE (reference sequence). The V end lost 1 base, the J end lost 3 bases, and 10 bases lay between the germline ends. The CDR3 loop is CASSLWGSDTEAFF. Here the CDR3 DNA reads TGTGCCAGCAGCTTGTGGGGCTCGGACACTGAAGCTTTCTTT.